This T cell receptor beta chain was captured in a study of T-cell memory formation after mild COVID-19. The study, taken as a whole, reports: Confirmation was lacking for SARS-CoV-2 specificity of second-wave clones that peaked on day 37. Day 15 to 85 contracting clones showed balanced CD4/CD8; later expanders leaned CD4+.

The CDR3 covers 14 residues. V was clipped by 7 bases and J by 8 bases; unmatched bases: 9. With constant-segment primers, 5'RACE yielded cDNA libraries of TCR alpha and TCR beta that carried sample barcodes and UMIs. TCRdb re-derived calls from the 5' RACE reads in MiXCR, one entry per CDR3 protein. Of under 35,000 distinct CDR3 sequences in the sample, around 21% were seen once. Many counts were recorded for this clonotype. Antigen unknown. V is TRBV12-3 or TRBV12-4 and J is TRBJ2-1; TRBD2 matches at 9 bases. The sequence came from an adult who had mild COVID-19 (a few samples of this study predate the infection). Cell type and time point are not known. What was sequenced was PBMCs or a T cell subset sorted from them (not recorded which). The CDR3 spells CASTKRGGAYEQFF. CDR3 bases: TGTGCCAGCACCAAGCGCGGGGGGGCATATGAGCAGTTCTTC.